Listed below are T cell receptor beta chains from one sample, sequenced in a study of Japanese encephalitis immunity and Zika vaccine responses. One entry per CDR3 protein results from TCRdb running MiXCR on the 5' RACE reads. The sample lists 220 or so distinct CDR3 sequences; more than 10% were seen once. Material: antigen-activated CD4+ T cells from blood, cultured, obtained during a Zika inactivated vaccine study. Receptor source: an adult woman who received an inactivated Zika virus vaccine. Both conserved end residues are part of each CDR3. Fields, in order: J gene, D gene, V gene, clone size, CDR3 protein, CDR3 DNA. The D gene is left open where the match is weak. Only part of the rows carry a size: once, few, many, or a class if the clone is expanded.

TRBJ2-3 TRBD2 TRBV4-2 medium-sized CASSQDRLAVDTQYF TGTGCCAGCAGCCAAGATCGGCTAGCGGTAGATACGCAGTATTTT
TRBJ1-3 NA TRBV7-8 large CASSLTGTTGNTIYF TGTGCCAGCAGCCTAACCGGGACTACTGGAAACACCATATATTTT
TRBJ1-5 TRBD1 TRBV20-1 large CSARGGGMDMNQPQHF TGCAGTGCTAGAGGAGGGGGCATGGATATGAATCAGCCCCAGCATTTT
TRBJ1-6 TRBD1 TRBV19 large CASIGTGENSPLHF TGTGCCAGTATTGGGACAGGAGAAAATTCACCCCTCCACTTT
TRBJ2-2 NA TRBV20-1 large CSARGGGELFF TGCAGTGCTAGGGGCGGGGGGGAGCTGTTTTTT
TRBJ2-7 TRBD2 TRBV4-3 large CASSQEGVAGVSEQYF TGCGCCAGCAGCCAAGAAGGGGTAGCGGGAGTCTCCGAGCAGTACTTC
TRBJ2-2 NA TRBV19 large CASSIGDTNTGELFF TGTGCCAGTAGTATAGGGGACACCAACACCGGGGAGCTGTTTTTT
TRBJ2-1 NA TRBV7-9 hyperexpanded CASTQIDEQFF TGTGCCAGCACCCAAATTGATGAGCAGTTCTTC
TRBJ2-7 NA TRBV5-1 large CASSDQGGTYEQYF TGCGCCAGCAGCGACCAGGGGGGGACCTACGAGCAGTACTTC
TRBJ2-5 NA TRBV18 medium-sized CASSPVQETQYF TGTGCCAGCTCACCGGTGCAAGAGACCCAGTACTTC
TRBJ1-1 NA TRBV11-2 hyperexpanded CASSPSRETPEAFF TGTGCCAGCAGCCCCTCTCGGGAAACCCCTGAAGCTTTCTTT
TRBJ2-7 NA TRBV2 medium-sized CASRTSIEQYF TGTGCCAGCAGGACTAGTATCGAGCAGTACTTC
TRBJ2-2 TRBD1 TRBV6-2/TRBV6-3 large CASRGQGADTGELFF TGTGCCAGCAGGGGACAGGGGGCGGACACCGGGGAGCTGTTTTTT
TRBJ2-2 TRBD1 TRBV28 medium-sized CASSLHDRAGELFF TGTGCCAGCAGTTTGCACGACAGGGCCGGGGAGCTGTTTTTT
TRBJ1-4 TRBD1 TRBV20-1 large CSAQDRGQGPFEKLFF TGCAGTGCTCAGGACAGGGGGCAGGGGCCCTTTGAAAAACTGTTTTTT
TRBJ1-2 NA TRBV6-5 medium-sized CASTRWGNGYTF TGTGCCAGCACCAGATGGGGGAATGGCTACACCTTC
TRBJ2-1 TRBD2 TRBV20-1 large CSARVGTSGTEEQFF TGCAGTGCTAGAGTTGGGACTAGCGGGACGGAGGAGCAGTTCTTC
TRBJ2-5 NA TRBV18 large CASSPGPETQYF TGTGCCAGCTCCCCAGGTCCAGAGACCCAGTACTTC
TRBJ2-7 NA TRBV4-3 large CASSQMGETYEQYF TGCGCCAGCAGCCAAATGGGGGAGACCTACGAGCAGTACTTC
TRBJ2-2 TRBD2 TRBV6-2/TRBV6-3 large CASSSSGANTGELFF TGTGCCAGCAGTTCTAGCGGGGCGAACACCGGGGAGCTGTTTTTT
TRBJ2-6 NA TRBV12-3/TRBV12-4 large CASILRTSSGANVLTF TGTGCCAGCATCCTCAGGACGAGCTCTGGGGCCAACGTCCTGACTTTC
TRBJ2-1 NA TRBV7-3 NA CASSREPGLGTYEQFF TGTGCCAGCAGTCGCGAACCGGGACTTGGGACGTATGAGCAGTTCTTC
TRBJ2-7 TRBD2 TRBV20-1 medium-sized CSAEDERGASYEQYF TGCAGTGCTGAAGATGAGCGGGGGGCATCCTACGAGCAGTACTTC
TRBJ2-7 TRBD2 TRBV10-3 large CAIMTSGSREQYF TGTGCCATCATGACTAGCGGGAGCCGGGAGCAGTACTTC
TRBJ2-7 TRBD2 TRBV20-1 large CSASGIGTSGTYEQYF TGCAGTGCTAGTGGCATAGGGACTAGCGGGACCTACGAGCAGTACTTC
TRBJ1-2 NA TRBV5-1 few CASSLGRGSRRGYTF TGCGCCAGCAGCTTGGGTCGCGGGTCCCGAAGGGGCTACACCTTC
TRBJ2-2 NA TRBV6-5 large CASSYLRNTGELFF TGTGCCAGCAGTTATCTGAGAAACACCGGGGAGCTGTTTTTT
TRBJ1-5 NA TRBV18 medium-sized CASSPEGNQPQHF TGTGCCAGCTCACCTGAGGGGAATCAGCCCCAGCATTTT
TRBJ2-1 NA TRBV7-9 NA CASTKIDEQFF TGTGCAAGCACAAAAATTGATGAGCAGTTCTTC
TRBJ2-1 NA TRBV18 large CASSPTPGQPTRSYNEQFF TGTGCCAGCTCACCAACCCCAGGACAGCCCACCCGCTCCTACAATGAGCAGTTCTTC
TRBJ1-1 NA TRBV29-1 large CSVEFRGEGTEAFF TGCAGCGTTGAATTCCGGGGGGAGGGCACTGAAGCTTTCTTT
TRBJ2-7 NA TRBV4-3 large CASSQVTGMGENEQYF TGCGCCAGCAGCCAGGTCACAGGGATGGGGGAAAACGAGCAGTACTTC
TRBJ1-4 NA TRBV20-1 hyperexpanded CSAIDSNEKLFF TGCAGTGCCATCGACAGCAATGAAAAACTGTTTTTT
TRBJ2-2 NA TRBV4-3 hyperexpanded CASATVETNTGELFF TGCGCCTCCGCGACAGTGGAAACGAACACCGGGGAGCTGTTTTTT
TRBJ2-1 TRBD2 TRBV20-1 NA CSARDGGRISYNEQFF TGCAGTGCTAGAGATGGCGGGAGAATCTCCTACAATGAGCAGTTCTTC
TRBJ2-2 TRBD2 TRBV28 hyperexpanded CASSPTWGGANTGELFF TGTGCCAGCAGCCCGACCTGGGGGGGGGCGAACACCGGGGAGCTGTTTTTT
TRBJ1-2 NA TRBV28 large CASSLLAGNYGYTF TGTGCCAGCAGTTTGTTAGCAGGGAACTATGGCTACACCTTC
TRBJ2-1 TRBD1 TRBV20-1 large CSADGTGAYNEQFF TGCAGTGCTGACGGGACAGGGGCCTACAATGAGCAGTTCTTC
TRBJ1-6 TRBD1 TRBV29-1 large CSVRTGVGNSPLHF TGCAGCGTGAGGACAGGGGTTGGTAATTCACCCCTCCACTTT
TRBJ1-5 TRBD1 TRBV2 NA CASSSGQGSQPQHF TGTGCCAGCAGCTCTGGACAGGGAAGTCAGCCCCAGCATTTT
TRBJ2-7 TRBD2 TRBV28 medium-sized CASSPAGGGPYEQYF TGTGCCAGCAGTCCAGCGGGAGGGGGGCCCTACGAGCAGTACTTC